This passage covers 23 T cell receptor beta chains from one sample sequenced in a study of OX40 agonist ivuxolimab in advanced cancers. Here immunoSEQ multiplex PCR was the method, and the copy in TCRdb shows in-frame clones only, minus some. Of 98,000 or so clones listed, 75% to 90% are singletons. The specimen comprised CD4+ or CD8+ T cells sorted from blood, sampled in a trial of the OX40 agonist ivuxolimab. The source is an adult with an advanced solid tumor such as melanoma, head and neck, liver or kidney cancer.

This chain links TRBV7-3 with TRBJ2-7; D is undetermined. Per germline, CDR1 SGHTA and CDR2 FQGTGA. CDR3 length equals 11 residues. V was clipped by 8 bases and J by 5 bases, with 10 bases between them. Here the CDR3 reads CASDHPHEQYF. The CDR3 DNA follows: TGTGCCAGCGACCACCCCCACGAGCAGTACTTC.

V is TRBV13 and J is TRBJ1-3, with 7 bases identical to TRBD1. With V trimmed by 0 bases and J by 4 bases, 6 bases remained unmatched. Germline CDR1 reads PRHDT; CDR2 reads FYEKMQ (reference sequence). CDR3 length equals 16 residues. The CDR3 spells CASSLGSTGVGNTIYF. CDR3 nucleotide sequence: TGTGCCAGCAGCTTAGGTTCCACAGGGGTCGGAAACACCATATATTTT.

V usage is TRBV18 and J usage is TRBJ2-7, with 8 bases identical to TRBD1. V gave up 1 base and J gave up 3 bases; unmatched junction bases: 2. This CDR3 spans 14 amino acids. Germline V gives CDR1 KGHSH, CDR2 LQKENI. The CDR3 sequence: CASSPQQGGYEQYF. The DNA for the CDR3 is TGTGCCAGCTCACCACAACAGGGGGGCTACGAGCAGTACTTC.

The rearrangement uses TRBV2 and TRBJ2-2; 13 bases are shared with TRBD2. This CDR3 region has 15 residues. Trimming cost V 7 bases and J 7 bases; bases outside gene matches: 6. From germline, CDR1 is SNHLY and CDR2 FYNNEI. CDR3 sequence (DNA): TGTGCCAGCACCGGGACTAGCGGGGTTAACGGGGAGCTGTTTTTT. Its protein product is CASTGTSGVNGELFF.

The J gene is TRBJ1-2, the V gene TRBV19; 7 bases fit TRBD1. The V segment lost 7 bases and the J segment 6 bases; nucleotides outside the gene matches: 11. CDR1 is LNHDA, CDR2 SQIVND, per germline (reference sequence). The CDR3 spans 14 residues. CDR3 in DNA: TGTGCCAGTACCCTCGGGACAGCAGGTGATGGCTACACCTTC. Protein sequence: CASTLGTAGDGYTF. Full variable domain (remainder filled in from reference TRBV19 and TRBJ1-2): DGGITQSPKYLFRKEGQNVTLSCEQNLNHDAMYWYRQDPGQGLRLIYYSQIVNDFQKGDIAEGYSVSREKKESFPLTVTSAQKNPTAFYLCASTLGTAGDGYTFGSGTRLTVV.

V gene TRBV28 combines with J gene TRBJ2-7, with TRBD2 identical over 9 bases. The CDR3 loop spans 16 amino acids. After removal of 6 bases from V and 3 bases from J, the junction contained 12 bases not matched to a gene. Per germline, CDR1 MDHEN and CDR2 SYDVKM. The chain's CDR3 is CASRSFETSGIYEQYF. CDR3 nucleotide sequence: TGTGCCAGCAGATCCTTCGAGACTAGCGGAATCTACGAGCAGTACTTC.

The genes are TRBV7-9 and TRBJ2-5, with D possibly TRBD1 on 5 matching bases. The CDR3 extends over 14 amino acids. Germline CDR1 and CDR2: SEHNR and FQNEAQ (reference sequence). The V end lost 4 bases, the J end lost 5 bases, and 14 bases lay between the germline ends. The CDR3 sequence: CASSWSRAGETQYF. The DNA for the CDR3 is TGTGCCAGCAGCTGGAGCAGGGCTGGGGAGACCCAGTACTTC. The full variable domain, its missing parts supplied by reference TRBV7-9 and TRBJ2-5, is DTGVSQNPRHKITKRGQNVTFRCDPISEHNRLYWYRQTLGQGPEFLTYFQNEAQLEKSRLLSDRFSAERPKGSFSTLEIQRTEQGDSAMYLCASSWSRAGETQYFGPGTRLLVL.

In its sample, this clone was seen a few times. The J gene is TRBJ2-4, the V gene TRBV6-5, with D tentatively TRBD1 (5 bases). Per the germline V gene, CDR1 is MNHEY and CDR2 is SVGAGI. V lost 8 bases and J lost 9, with 14 bases in between. There are 12 residues in the CDR3. This CDR3 reads CASGNRGGIQYF. The CDR3 bases are TGTGCCAGCGGTAATAGGGGTGGCATTCAGTACTTC.

The chain couples TRBV11-2 to TRBJ1-6; D gene uncertain. Germline lookup yields CDR1 SGHAT and CDR2 FQNNGV. This CDR3 has 15 residues. Trimming took 9 bases from V and 0 from J, leaving 12 bases between them. CDR3 coding DNA: TGTGCCAGTAGAGGTACGAGCTCCTATAATTCACCCCTCCACTTT. Its translation is CASRGTSSYNSPLHF. Variable domain in full (rest from reference TRBV11-2 and TRBJ1-6): EAGVAQSPRYKIIEKRQSVAFWCNPISGHATLYWYQQILGQGPKLLIQFQNNGVVDDSQLPKDRFSAERLKGVDSTLKIQPAKLEDSAVYLCASRGTSSYNSPLHFGNGTRLTVT.

This chain connects TRBV7-3 to TRBJ2-1; 9 bases align to TRBD2. The germline CDR1 and CDR2 sequences are SGHTA and FQGTGA. Trimming at V came to 2 bases and at J to 7 bases, leaving 6 bases not matched to a gene. The CDR3 runs to 15 residues. CDR3 amino acids: CASSLSSGRWNEQFF. The CDR3 nucleotides read TGTGCCAGCAGCTTATCAAGCGGGAGGTGGAATGAGCAGTTCTTC.

This clone has just one count. The genes are TRBV9 and TRBJ1-4, with D perhaps matching TRBD1 (5 bases). CDR3 size: 14 residues. CDR1 and CDR2 from the germline V gene are SGDLS and YYNGEE. Deletions cut 4 bases from V and 8 bases from J, with 15 bases between. The CDR3, as DNA: TGTGCCAGCAGCCCCACCGGGGCAGCCGAAAAACTGTTTTTT. This codes for CASSPTGAAEKLFF.

The chain joins TRBV7-9 to TRBJ2-1, with TRBD1 identical over 8 bases. Germline V gene lookup returns CDR1 SEHNR and CDR2 FQNEAQ (reference sequence). The CDR3 extends over 17 amino acids. Trimming removed 5 bases from V and 6 bases from J; junction bases left unmatched: 15. CDR3 amino acids: CASSPPPTTGERNEQFF. The DNA of the CDR3 is TGTGCCAGCAGCCCCCCCCCGACGACAGGGGAGCGCAATGAGCAGTTCTTC. Filled out from reference TRBV7-9 and TRBJ2-1, the complete variable domain reads DTGVSQNPRHKITKRGQNVTFRCDPISEHNRLYWYRQTLGQGPEFLTYFQNEAQLEKSRLLSDRFSAERPKGSFSTLEIQRTEQGDSAMYLCASSPPPTTGERNEQFFGPGTRLTVL.

This clone came up a few times. The chain has TRBV14 and TRBJ1-1, with D uncertain. Germline V gives CDR1 SGHDN, CDR2 FVKESK. This CDR3 is built from 13 residues. With 0 bases removed from V and 11 bases from J, the gap between germline ends came to 13 bases. The CDR3 bases are TGTGCCAGCAGCCAAGATATCGGGCGCCGTGCTTTCTTT. Translation gives CASSQDIGRRAFF.

V gene TRBV6-5 combines with J gene TRBJ2-3; 7 bases align to TRBD2. The CDR3 sequence is 15 residues long. The junction had 13 bases not matched to a gene; V was cut back by 5 bases and J by 8 bases. The germline gives CDR1 MNHEY, CDR2 SVGAGI. DNA of the CDR3: TGTGCCAGCAGTCCGGACGGGACTAACGCCTTTACGCAGTATTTT. Its translation is CASSPDGTNAFTQYF.

The genes are TRBV6-6 and TRBJ1-2; tentatively, D is TRBD1 (5 bases). Germline-derived CDR1 and CDR2 are MNHNY and SVGAGI (reference sequence). V was clipped by 2 bases and J by 7 bases, with 11 bases between them. This CDR3 region has 13 residues. The CDR3 DNA reads TGTGCCAGCAGTTACGCGGGGCTGGGTGGCTACACCTTC. Translated: CASSYAGLGGYTF.

V and J are TRBV7-7 and TRBJ2-1; tentative D call: TRBD2 (7 bases). Between the trimmed V and J ends, which lost 1 base and 9 bases, there was a span of 13 bases. This CDR3 has 14 amino acids. Germline values: CDR1 SSHAT, CDR2 FNYEAQ (reference sequence). The CDR3 region is CASSLGQGRGEQFF. In DNA, the CDR3 is TGTGCCAGCAGCTTAGGCCAGGGGAGGGGTGAGCAGTTCTTC.

This chain connects TRBV10-3 to TRBJ1-3; D remains ambiguous. The CDR3 covers 15 residues. The germline CDR1 and CDR2 sequences are ENHRY and SYGVKD. The V end lost 0 bases, the J end lost 1 base, and 7 bases lay between the germline ends. DNA for the CDR3: TGTGCCATCAGTGAGTCAATGCTATCTGGAAACACCATATATTTT. As protein: CAISESMLSGNTIYF.

The gene calls are TRBV6-7 and TRBJ2-3; TRBD2 matches 7 bases. TRBV6-7 is recorded as an ORF, its role being uncertain. Trimming removed 6 bases from V and 4 bases from J; junction bases left unmatched: 13. The CDR3 has 16 amino acids. The CDR3 spells CASSRAFREVPDTQYF. In nucleotides, the CDR3 is TGTGCCAGCAGCCGCGCTTTTCGGGAGGTGCCAGATACGCAGTATTTT.

The V call is TRBV19, the J call TRBJ1-1; D is uncertain. The CDR3 runs to 13 residues. Germline-derived CDR1 and CDR2 are LNHDA and SQIVND (reference sequence). The V end lost 2 bases, the J end lost 5 bases, and 9 bases lay between the germline ends. CDR3 coding DNA: TGTGCCAGTAGTATAACTCGCGGGACTGAAGCTTTCTTT. Encoded protein: CASSITRGTEAFF.

This chain connects TRBV29-1 to TRBJ1-4, with a weak D call TRBD1 (5 bases). Germline loops: CDR1 SQVTM, CDR2 ANQGSEA. CDR3 length: 14 amino acids. The V and J ends lost 4 bases and 4 bases respectively, with 13 bases between them. The CDR3: CSVGGTGLNEKLFF. In DNA, the CDR3 is TGCAGCGTTGGTGGGACGGGACTTAATGAAAAACTGTTTTTT.

This clone was observed a handful of times. The J gene is TRBJ1-1, the V gene TRBV7-8, with TRBD1 matching 9 bases. Germline V gene sequence: CDR1 SGHVS, CDR2 FQNEAQ. The trim removed 5 bases at V and 4 bases at J, leaving 8 bases unmatched. There are 15 residues in the CDR3. This chain's CDR3 is CASSPGDRAGTEAFF. The CDR3 DNA reads as TGTGCCAGCAGCCCGGGGGACAGGGCTGGCACTGAAGCTTTCTTT.

V usage is TRBV7-2 and J usage is TRBJ1-5; 10 bases line up with TRBD1. Trimming took 7 bases from V and 7 from J; bases not matched to a gene: 4. The CDR3 covers 13 residues. In germline, CDR1 is SGHTA, CDR2 FQGNSA. CDR3 nucleotides: TGTGCCAGCACCCGGGACAGGGGCCAGCCCCAGCATTTT. Translated: CASTRDRGQPQHF.

This clone occurred once. The rearrangement uses TRBV28 and TRBJ2-7; 7 bases map to TRBD2. Germline lookup yields CDR1 MDHEN and CDR2 SYDVKM. V shed 4 bases and J 2 bases; nucleotides not matched to a gene: 5. The CDR3 loop spans 14 amino acids. The CDR3 region is CASSSSSGAYEQYF. The DNA for the CDR3 is TGTGCCAGCAGTTCCTCTAGCGGAGCCTACGAGCAGTACTTC. Supplemented by reference TRBV28 and TRBJ2-7, the full variable domain reads DVKVTQSSRYLVKRTGEKVFLECVQDMDHENMFWYRQDPGLGLRLIYFSYDVKMKEKGDIPEGYSVSREKKERFSLILESASTNQTSMYLCASSSSSGAYEQYFGPGTRLTVT.